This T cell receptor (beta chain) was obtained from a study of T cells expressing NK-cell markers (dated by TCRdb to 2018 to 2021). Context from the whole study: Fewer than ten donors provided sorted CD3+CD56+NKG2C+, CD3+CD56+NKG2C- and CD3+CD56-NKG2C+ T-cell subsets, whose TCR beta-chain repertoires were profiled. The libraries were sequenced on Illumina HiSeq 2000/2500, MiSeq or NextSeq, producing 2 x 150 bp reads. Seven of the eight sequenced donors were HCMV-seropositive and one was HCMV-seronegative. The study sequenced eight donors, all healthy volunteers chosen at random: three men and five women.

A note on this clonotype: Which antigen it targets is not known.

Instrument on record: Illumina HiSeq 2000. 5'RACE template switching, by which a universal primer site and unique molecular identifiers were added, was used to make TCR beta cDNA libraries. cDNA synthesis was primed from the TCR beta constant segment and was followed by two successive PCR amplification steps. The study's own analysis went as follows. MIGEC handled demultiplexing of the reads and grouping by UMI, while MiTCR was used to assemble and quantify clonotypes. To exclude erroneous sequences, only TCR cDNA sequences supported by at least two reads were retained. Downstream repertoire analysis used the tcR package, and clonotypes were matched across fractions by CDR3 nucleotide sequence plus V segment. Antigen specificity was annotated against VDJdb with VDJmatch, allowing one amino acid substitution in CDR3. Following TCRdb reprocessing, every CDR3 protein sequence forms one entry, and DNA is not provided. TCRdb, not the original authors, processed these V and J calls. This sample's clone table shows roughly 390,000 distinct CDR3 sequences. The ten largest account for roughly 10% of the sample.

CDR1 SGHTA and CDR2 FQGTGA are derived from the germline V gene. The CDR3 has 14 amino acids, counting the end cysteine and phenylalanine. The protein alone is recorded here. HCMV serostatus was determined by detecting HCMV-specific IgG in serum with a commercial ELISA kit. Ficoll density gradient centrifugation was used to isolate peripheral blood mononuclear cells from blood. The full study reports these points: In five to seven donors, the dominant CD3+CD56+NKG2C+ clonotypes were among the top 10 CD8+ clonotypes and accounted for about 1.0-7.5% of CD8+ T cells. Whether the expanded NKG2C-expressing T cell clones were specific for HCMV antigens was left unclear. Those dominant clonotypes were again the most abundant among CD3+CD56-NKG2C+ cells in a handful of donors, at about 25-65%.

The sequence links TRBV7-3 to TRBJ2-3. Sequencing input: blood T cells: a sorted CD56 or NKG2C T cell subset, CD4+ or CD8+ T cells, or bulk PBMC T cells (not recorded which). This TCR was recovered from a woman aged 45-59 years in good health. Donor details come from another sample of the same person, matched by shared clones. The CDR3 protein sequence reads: CASSFIYRTDTQYF.